A single sample gave rise to the 27 T cell receptor beta chains below, sequenced in a study of cytomegalovirus exposure and HLA in healthy donors. The PCR ran on 60 Vbeta and 13 Jbeta primers. Profiling relied on immunoSEQ multiplex PCR, and the TCRdb table lists in-frame clones only, not all of them. The data contain about 200,000 clones, approximately 86% of them seen just once; the ten biggest clones take up around 0.99%. The sequencing input was PBMCs. Every receptor here comes from a boy younger than 10 in good health and CMV-seronegative.

V is TRBV30 and J is TRBJ1-2; D possibly corresponds to TRBD1 (6 bases). The CDR3 runs to 10 residues. The germline V gene has CDR1 GTSNPN and CDR2 SVGIG (reference sequence). Deletions cut 4 bases from V and 11 bases from J, with 11 bases between. CDR3 region: CAWKQGGYTF. The DNA for the CDR3 is TGTGCCTGGAAACAGGGAGGGTACACCTTC.

The chain has TRBV19 and TRBJ2-5; TRBD2 matches at 11 bases. Trimming at V came to 3 bases and at J to 5 bases, leaving 2 bases not matched to a gene. Germline V gene lookup returns CDR1 LNHDA and CDR2 SQIVND (reference sequence). This CDR3 is 14 amino acids long. CDR3 DNA sequence: TGTGCCAGTAGTATGACTAGCGGGGCTGAGACCCAGTACTTC. Encoded protein: CASSMTSGAETQYF.

This clone was recorded once. The J gene is TRBJ1-1, the V gene TRBV5-1, with a weak D call TRBD1 (6 bases). The CDR3 runs 16 residues. CDR1 is SGHRS and CDR2 is YFSETQ in the germline V gene. The ends were cut back, 0 bases at V and 6 bases at J, with 18 bases in the middle. The CDR3 nucleotides read TGCGCCAGCAGCTTGGGGTCACAGGGTTTTGGGCCTGAAGCTTTCTTT. Its translation is CASSLGSQGFGPEAFF.

This clone has a handful of counts. The chain recombines TRBV28 with TRBJ1-5, with unresolved D. Looked up from germline, CDR1 is MDHEN and CDR2 is SYDVKM. The CDR3 has 16 amino acids. Trimming took off 5 bases at V and 5 bases at J, with 19 bases between the two ends. The CDR3 sequence is CASSIKLTKRDQPQHF. The CDR3, as DNA: TGTGCCAGCAGTATCAAGTTGACGAAACGGGATCAGCCCCAGCATTTT.

The CDR3 DNA follows: TGTGCCAGTAGTACCCGGGACAGGATCGAGCTGTTTTTT. Amino acids: CASSTRDRIELFF. V is TRBV19 and J is TRBJ2-2; 8 bases agree with TRBD1. V trimming: 4 bases; J trimming: 11 bases; junction bases outside the gene matches: 6. This CDR3 contains 13 residues. Germline V gene lookup returns CDR1 LNHDA and CDR2 SQIVND (reference sequence). The variable domain in full, with the rest retrieved from reference TRBV19 and TRBJ2-2, is DGGITQSPKYLFRKEGQNVTLSCEQNLNHDAMYWYRQDPGQGLRLIYYSQIVNDFQKGDIAEGYSVSREKKESFPLTVTSAQKNPTAFYLCASSTRDRIELFFGEGSRLTVL.

The chain joins TRBV19 to TRBJ2-7; the match to TRBD1 covers 8 bases. V lost 4 bases, J lost 3 bases, and 2 bases stayed unmatched. CDR1 and CDR2 (germline): LNHDA, SQIVND (reference sequence). This CDR3 spans 13 amino acids. CDR3 residues: CASSTTGVYEQYF. CDR3 DNA sequence: TGTGCCAGTAGTACGACAGGGGTCTACGAGCAGTACTTC.

This clone has only one observation. The chain employs TRBV5-1 and TRBJ2-5; the D gene is possibly TRBD1 (6 bases). The better agreement between TRBJ2-7 and the DNA end casts doubt on the J call. The CDR3 covers 13 residues. Germline CDR1 reads SGHRS; CDR2 reads YFSETQ. CDR3 sequence (DNA): TGCGCCAGCAGCTTGGGGGCAGGGGACGAGCAGTACTTC. Its translation is CASSLGAGDEQYF.

V is TRBV7-8 and J is TRBJ1-3; possible D gene TRBD1, 5 bases. The CDR3 sequence is 14 residues long. Germline V CDR1 and CDR2: SGHVS, FQNEAQ. Trimming took 4 bases from V and 0 from J, leaving 7 bases between them. Here the CDR3 DNA reads TGTGCCAGCAGCTCCGGGGGCTCTGGAAACACCATATATTTT. Translated: CASSSGGSGNTIYF.

The V call is TRBV5-3, the J call TRBJ1-6, with D tentatively TRBD1 (6 bases). TRBV5-3 falls under the ORF class, with uncertain function. V was pared by 6 bases and J by 3 bases, with 31 bases between. This CDR3 has 21 residues. The CDR3 region is CARMSGRRRRPGASYNSPLHF. As DNA, the CDR3 is TGTGCCAGAATGTCCGGACGCCGGAGAAGGCCAGGGGCCAGCTATAATTCACCCCTCCACTTT.

This chain connects TRBV7-9 to TRBJ2-1; D is perhaps TRBD1 (7 bases). Trimming pared 2 bases from V and 10 bases from J, leaving 18 bases between. The germline CDR1 and CDR2 sequences are SEHNR and FQNEAQ (reference sequence). The CDR3 consists of 15 residues. This CDR3 reads CASSLIRTGGWEQFF. In DNA, the CDR3 is TGTGCCAGCAGCTTAATCCGGACAGGAGGGTGGGAGCAGTTCTTC.

The chain links TRBV7-9 to TRBJ2-5; 9 positions agree with TRBD2. Germline V CDR1 and CDR2: SEHNR, FQNEAQ (reference sequence). This CDR3 has 17 amino acids. Trimming cost V 5 bases and J 2 bases; bases outside gene matches: 12. CDR3 in DNA: TGTGCCAGCAGCAACACCCGGAAGGCGGGAGGGCAAGAGACCCAGTACTTC. Encoded protein: CASSNTRKAGGQETQYF.

The V call is TRBV6-5, the J call TRBJ2-7, with TRBD1 as a possible D gene (5 bases). In germline, CDR1 is MNHEY, CDR2 SVGAGI. V lost 7 bases and J 3 bases, leaving 19 bases between the germline ends. The CDR3 has 15 amino acids. The chain's CDR3 is CASTRLAGPHYEQYF. In DNA form, the CDR3 reads TGTGCCAGCACCCGATTGGCAGGGCCCCACTACGAGCAGTACTTC.

The rearrangement joins TRBV27 to TRBJ1-5; 8 nucleotides line up with TRBD1. Germline V gene lookup returns CDR1 MNHEY and CDR2 SMNVEV (reference sequence). Trimming removed 6 bases from V and 4 bases from J; junction bases left unmatched: 11. CDR3 size: 16 residues. The CDR3 loop reads CASRHLTGDGNQPQHF. The CDR3 bases are TGTGCCAGCAGACATTTGACAGGGGATGGGAATCAGCCCCAGCATTTT.

This chain links TRBV6-1 with TRBJ1-3; D ambiguous. Trimming stripped 2 bases from V and 0 bases from J, with 11 bases between. This CDR3 contains 16 residues. From germline, CDR1 is MNHNS and CDR2 SASEGT. CDR3 bases: TGTGCCAGCAGTGAAACGGCGGCCAACTCTGGAAACACCATATATTTT. Its translation: CASSETAANSGNTIYF.

The chain joins TRBV2 to TRBJ1-2; tentatively, D is TRBD1 (5 bases). Trimming stripped 0 bases from V and 13 bases from J, with 12 bases between. Looked up from germline, CDR1 is SNHLY and CDR2 is FYNNEI. This CDR3 has 12 residues. The CDR3 is CASSEAMGGGTF. The CDR3 DNA reads as TGTGCCAGCAGTGAAGCCATGGGGGGGGGCACCTTC.

This chain connects TRBV6-6 to TRBJ1-5; 7 nucleotides match TRBD1. Trimming cost V 4 bases and J 1 base; bases outside gene matches: 4. CDR3 length: 15 amino acids. Germline CDR1 is MNHNY and CDR2 is SVGAGI (reference sequence). The CDR3 nucleotides read TGTGCCAGCAGTTCTAGGGGACAGAGCAATCAGCCCCAGCATTTT. It encodes CASSSRGQSNQPQHF.

The chain links TRBV30 to TRBJ1-3, with a tentative D call TRBD1 (5 bases). The CDR3 runs 12 residues. Germline CDR1 is GTSNPN and CDR2 is SVGIG (reference sequence). V lost 4 bases and J 7 bases, leaving 11 bases between the germline ends. In nucleotides, the CDR3 is TGTGCCTGGAACCGGGGGAGTAACACCATATATTTT. Translated: CAWNRGSNTIYF.

The gene calls are TRBV19 and TRBJ2-7; 8 positions agree with TRBD1. The CDR3 length is 15 residues. Trimming at V came to 6 bases and at J to 0 bases, leaving 7 bases not matched to a gene. CDR1 is LNHDA, CDR2 SQIVND, per germline (reference sequence). CDR3 loop: CASSSKDRDSYEQYF. The CDR3 bases are TGTGCCAGTAGCTCGAAGGACAGGGACTCCTACGAGCAGTACTTC.

V is TRBV30 and J is TRBJ1-1; D unclear. Trimming shortened V by 4 bases and J by 0 bases, and 18 bases separated the two germline ends. CDR3 length: 16 amino acids. Germline V gives CDR1 GTSNPN, CDR2 SVGIG (reference sequence). CDR3 nucleotide sequence: TGTGCCTGGATTGGTTGGGGAGGAATAATGAACACTGAAGCTTTCTTT. This gives the protein CAWIGWGGIMNTEAFF.

The rearrangement uses TRBV4-1 and TRBJ2-3; D gene uncertain. Trimming took 1 base from V and 2 from J, leaving 16 bases between them. Germline V gene data show CDR1 as MGHRA and CDR2 as YSYEKL. The CDR3 consists of 17 residues. In DNA, the CDR3 is TGCGCCAGCAGCCAAGCCCCTGGCAGGCCCGTCACAGATACGCAGTATTTT. Protein sequence: CASSQAPGRPVTDTQYF.

The V and J genes are TRBV9 and TRBJ2-7; D might be TRBD2 (7 bases). This CDR3 comprises 16 residues. V shed 0 bases and J shed 5 bases, with 18 bases lying between them. Germline loops: CDR1 SGDLS, CDR2 YYNGEE. CDR3 nucleotide sequence: TGTGCCAGCAGCGTAGCGGGGGGCGGAGCTCCGGACGAGCAGTACTTC. It translates to CASSVAGGGAPDEQYF.

The chain carries TRBV5-1 and TRBJ1-1; 10 bases map to TRBD1. Germline V gene data show CDR1 as SGHRS and CDR2 as YFSETQ. CDR3 length: 16 amino acids. The V and J ends lost 3 bases and 7 bases, in that order; junction bases with no gene match: 12. The CDR3 bases are TGCGCCAGCAGCTCGCGACAGGGGGCCTGGGGCGGTGAAGCTTTCTTT. This encodes CASSSRQGAWGGEAFF.

J is TRBJ2-4 and V is TRBV19, with D unclear. Germline lookup yields CDR1 LNHDA and CDR2 SQIVND (reference sequence). This CDR3 is built from 14 residues. V lost 7 bases to trimming and J lost 3 bases, with 13 bases between them. The CDR3 DNA reads TGTGCCAGTAACTCCGTGGGCGACAAAAACATTCAGTACTTC. As protein: CASNSVGDKNIQYF. Full variable domain (missing parts from reference TRBV19 and TRBJ2-4): DGGITQSPKYLFRKEGQNVTLSCEQNLNHDAMYWYRQDPGQGLRLIYYSQIVNDFQKGDIAEGYSVSREKKESFPLTVTSAQKNPTAFYLCASNSVGDKNIQYFGAGTRLSVL.

The chain links TRBV6-1 to TRBJ2-7; TRBD1 matches 8 bases. The CDR3 extends over 14 amino acids. Germline CDR1 reads MNHNS; CDR2 reads SASEGT. V shed 9 bases and J 4 bases; nucleotides not matched to a gene: 11. CDR3 nucleotides: TGTGCCAGTTCGCTGGGACAGGTCCGATACGAGCAGTACTTC. This codes for CASSLGQVRYEQYF.

V and J are TRBV7-9 and TRBJ1-5; 8 nucleotides line up with TRBD1. CDR1 is SEHNR, CDR2 FQNEAQ, per germline (reference sequence). Trimming removed 4 bases from V and 5 bases from J; junction bases left unmatched: 4. CDR3 length: 14 amino acids. The CDR3 DNA sequence: TGTGCCAGCAGCTCGGACAGGGATTATCAGCCCCAGCATTTT. It specifies CASSSDRDYQPQHF.

V usage is TRBV5-1 and J usage is TRBJ2-1, with D unclear. The CDR3 extends over 15 amino acids. Germline CDR1 reads SGHRS; CDR2 reads YFSETQ. Trimming took 2 bases from V and 0 from J, leaving 9 bases between them. DNA for the CDR3: TGCGCCAGCAGCTTCCTATACAGCTCCTACAATGAGCAGTTCTTC. Protein product: CASSFLYSSYNEQFF.

The J gene is TRBJ2-2, the V gene TRBV5-1; D gene uncertain. Trimming shortened V by 5 bases and J by 0 bases, and 8 bases separated the two germline ends. The CDR3 sequence is 14 residues long. From germline, CDR1 is SGHRS and CDR2 YFSETQ. DNA of the CDR3: TGCGCCAGCAGTCCGGTCGCGAACACCGGGGAGCTGTTTTTT. Translated: CASSPVANTGELFF.